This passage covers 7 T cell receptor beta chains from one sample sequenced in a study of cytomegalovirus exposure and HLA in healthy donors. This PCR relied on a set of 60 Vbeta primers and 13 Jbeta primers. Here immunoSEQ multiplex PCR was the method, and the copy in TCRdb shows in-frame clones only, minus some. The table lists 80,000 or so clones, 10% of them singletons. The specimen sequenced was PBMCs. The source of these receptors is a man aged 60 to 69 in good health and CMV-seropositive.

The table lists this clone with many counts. The chain's CDR3 is CASSIQGRDGYTF. The CDR3 DNA reads TGCGCCAGCAGCATACAGGGACGGGATGGCTACACCTTC. The chain is built from TRBV5-1 and TRBJ1-2; possible D gene TRBD1, 6 bases. The CDR3 is made up of 13 amino acids. Trimming took 4 bases from V and 6 from J, leaving 13 bases between them. Germline assignment: CDR1 SGHRS and CDR2 YFSETQ.

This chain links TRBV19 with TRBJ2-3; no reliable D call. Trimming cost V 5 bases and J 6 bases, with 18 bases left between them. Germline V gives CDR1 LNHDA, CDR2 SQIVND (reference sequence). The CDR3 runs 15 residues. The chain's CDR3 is CASSLAVSLWDTQYF. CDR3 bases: TGTGCCAGTAGTTTGGCGGTATCTCTTTGGGATACGCAGTATTTT.

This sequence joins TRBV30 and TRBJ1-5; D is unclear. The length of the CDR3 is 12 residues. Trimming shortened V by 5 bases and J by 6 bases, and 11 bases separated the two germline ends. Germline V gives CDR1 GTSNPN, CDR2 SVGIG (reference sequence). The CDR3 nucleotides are TGTGCCTGGTCCCTTATGTCTCAGCCCCAGCATTTT. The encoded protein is CAWSLMSQPQHF.

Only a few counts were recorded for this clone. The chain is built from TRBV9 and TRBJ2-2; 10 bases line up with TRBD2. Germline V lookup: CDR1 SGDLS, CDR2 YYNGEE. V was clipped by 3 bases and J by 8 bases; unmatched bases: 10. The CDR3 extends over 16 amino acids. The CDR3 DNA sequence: TGTGCCAGCAGCGCGGGCAGCGGGGGGGTCACTGGGGAGCTGTTTTTT. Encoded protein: CASSAGSGGVTGELFF.

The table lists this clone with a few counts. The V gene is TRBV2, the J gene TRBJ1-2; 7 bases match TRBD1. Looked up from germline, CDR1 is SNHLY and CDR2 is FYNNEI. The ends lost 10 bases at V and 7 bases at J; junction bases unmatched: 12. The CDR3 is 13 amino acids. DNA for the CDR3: TGTGCCACCAAACCCGGAGGGGGCGCTGGCTACACCTTC. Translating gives CATKPGGGAGYTF. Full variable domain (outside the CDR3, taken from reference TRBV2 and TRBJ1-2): EPEVTQTPSHQVTQMGQEVILRCVPISNHLYFYWYRQILGQKVEFLVSFYNNEISEKSEIFDDQFSVERPDGSNFTLKIRSTKLEDSAMYFCATKPGGGAGYTFGSGTRLTVV.

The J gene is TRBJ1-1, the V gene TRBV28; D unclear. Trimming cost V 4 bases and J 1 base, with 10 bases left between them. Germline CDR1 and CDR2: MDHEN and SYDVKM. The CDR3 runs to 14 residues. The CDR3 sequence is CASSSRNWNTEAFF. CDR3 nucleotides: TGTGCCAGCAGTTCCCGTAACTGGAACACTGAAGCTTTCTTT.

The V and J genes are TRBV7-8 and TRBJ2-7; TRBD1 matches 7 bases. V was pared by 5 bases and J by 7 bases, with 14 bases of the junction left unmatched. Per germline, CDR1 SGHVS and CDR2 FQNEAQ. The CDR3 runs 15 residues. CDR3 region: CASSQGTVTLWEQYF. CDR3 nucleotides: TGTGCCAGCAGCCAGGGGACAGTCACCCTGTGGGAGCAGTACTTC.